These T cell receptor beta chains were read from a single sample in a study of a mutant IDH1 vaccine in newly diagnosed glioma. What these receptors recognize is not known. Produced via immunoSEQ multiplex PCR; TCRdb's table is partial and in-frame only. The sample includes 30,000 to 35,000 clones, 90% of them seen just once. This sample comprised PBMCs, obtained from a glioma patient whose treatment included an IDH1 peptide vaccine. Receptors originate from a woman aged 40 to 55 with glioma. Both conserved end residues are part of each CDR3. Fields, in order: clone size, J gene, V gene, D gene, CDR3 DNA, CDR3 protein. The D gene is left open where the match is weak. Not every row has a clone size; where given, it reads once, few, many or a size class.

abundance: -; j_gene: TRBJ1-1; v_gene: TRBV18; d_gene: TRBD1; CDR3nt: TGTGCCAGCTCACAAGGACAGGGCCCGAACACTGAAGCTTTCTTT; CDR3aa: CASSQGQGPNTEAFF
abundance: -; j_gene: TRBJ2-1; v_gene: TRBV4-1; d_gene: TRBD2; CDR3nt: TGCGCCAGCAGCCAACCCCCGGGAAGCGGGAGCGGCAATGAGCAGTTCTTC; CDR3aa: CASSQPPGSGSGNEQFF
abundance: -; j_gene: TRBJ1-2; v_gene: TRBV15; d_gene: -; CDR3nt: TGTGCCACCAGCATCGACAGCTATGGCTACACCTTC; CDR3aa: CATSIDSYGYTF
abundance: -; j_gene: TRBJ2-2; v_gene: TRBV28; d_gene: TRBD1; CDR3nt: TGTGCCAGCAGTTTATGGGCAGGGGGCGCCACCGGGGAGCTGTTTTTT; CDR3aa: CASSLWAGGATGELFF
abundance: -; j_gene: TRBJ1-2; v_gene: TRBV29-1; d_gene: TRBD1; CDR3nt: TGCAGCGTTGGGGGACAGGGAGACTATGGCTACACCTTC; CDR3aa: CSVGGQGDYGYTF
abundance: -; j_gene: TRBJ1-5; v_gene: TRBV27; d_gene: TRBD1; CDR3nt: TGTGCCAGCAGTTCCGGGACAGGGGAGGGGAGCAATCAGCCCCAGCATTTT; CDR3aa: CASSSGTGEGSNQPQHF
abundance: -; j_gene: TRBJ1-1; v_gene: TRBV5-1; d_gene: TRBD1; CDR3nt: TGCGCCAGCAGCGTCACAGGGGTAGAGAGAGCTTTCTTT; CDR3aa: CASSVTGVERAFF
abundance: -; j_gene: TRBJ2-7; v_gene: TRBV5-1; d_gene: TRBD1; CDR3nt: TGCGCCAGCGGACAGGGTAGTTCCTACGAGCAGTACTTC; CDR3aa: CASGQGSSYEQYF
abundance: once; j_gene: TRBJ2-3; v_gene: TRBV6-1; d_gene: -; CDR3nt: TGTGCCAGCAGCTCCGCCCATACGCAGTATTTT; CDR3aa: CASSSAHTQYF
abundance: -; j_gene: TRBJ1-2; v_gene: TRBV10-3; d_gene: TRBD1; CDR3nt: TGTGCCATCAGTGAGTCGACCCCCCAGGGGGGGTATGGCTACACCTTC; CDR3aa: CAISESTPQGGYGYTF
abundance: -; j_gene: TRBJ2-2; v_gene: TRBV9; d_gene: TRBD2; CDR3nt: TGTGCCAGCAGCGATGGGGCGGGAGGTGATACCGGGGAGCTGTTTTTT; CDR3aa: CASSDGAGGDTGELFF
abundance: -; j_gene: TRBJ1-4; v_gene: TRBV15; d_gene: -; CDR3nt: TGTGCCACCAGCAGAGATCTCGTTGCAACTAATGAAAAACTGTTTTTT; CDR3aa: CATSRDLVATNEKLFF
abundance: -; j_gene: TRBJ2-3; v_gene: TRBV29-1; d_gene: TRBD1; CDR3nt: TGCAGCGTTGTCGGGGACAGGGGAAGACGCACAGATACGCAGTATTTT; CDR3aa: CSVVGDRGRRTDTQYF
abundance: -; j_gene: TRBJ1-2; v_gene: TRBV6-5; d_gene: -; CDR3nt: TGTGCCAGCAGTTACTATGAGGGGAACTATGGCTACACCTTC; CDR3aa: CASSYYEGNYGYTF
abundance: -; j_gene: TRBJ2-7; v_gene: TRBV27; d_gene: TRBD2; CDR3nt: TGTGCCAGCAGCCCAACTAGCGGGACCTACGAGCAGTACTTC; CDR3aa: CASSPTSGTYEQYF
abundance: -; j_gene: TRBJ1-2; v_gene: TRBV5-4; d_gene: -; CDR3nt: TGTGCCAGCAGCTTGTGGAAAGGACGGGACTATGGCTACACCTTC; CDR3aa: CASSLWKGRDYGYTF
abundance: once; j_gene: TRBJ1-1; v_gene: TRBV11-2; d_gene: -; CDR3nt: TGTGCCAGCAGGATTAGTGCGAACACTGAAGCTTTCTTT; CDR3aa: CASRISANTEAFF
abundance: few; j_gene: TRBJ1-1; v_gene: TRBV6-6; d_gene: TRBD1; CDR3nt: TGTGCCAGCAGCCCAGACAGGGCTGAAGCTTTCTTT; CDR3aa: CASSPDRAEAFF
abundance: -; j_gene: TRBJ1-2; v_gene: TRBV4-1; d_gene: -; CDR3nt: TGCGCCAGCAGCCAAAGGGAAGGGTTTGGCTACACCTTC; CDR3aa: CASSQREGFGYTF
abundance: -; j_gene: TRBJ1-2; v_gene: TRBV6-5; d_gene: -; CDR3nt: TGTGCCAGCAAGGACAGTCCTAACTATGGCTACACCTTC; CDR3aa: CASKDSPNYGYTF